What follows are 21 T cell receptor beta chains derived from one specimen sequenced in a study of tissue T cells after allogeneic stem cell transplantation. Time point described: mouse harvest day 14 after allogeneic transplant. Mouse grafts combined 10^7 T-cell-depleted bone marrow cells with 10^6 splenic CD5+ T cells. Assay: immunoSEQ multiplex PCR; the TCRdb copy retains only in-frame clones and omits some. The data contain approximately 8,400 clones, around 33% of them singletons. Sequenced sample: skin. The receptors come from a female BALB/c mouse given C57BL/6 T cells with graft-versus-host disease after an allogeneic hematopoietic cell transplant.

Turning to this clone: Genes here carry mouse names. The CDR3 extends 1 residue past the end of the read, so its final part is completed from the germline J gene. The chain combines TRBV26 with TRBJ2-4, with TRBD1 matching 11 bases. Germline-derived CDR1 and CDR2 are KGHPV and FQNQEV (reference sequence). The CDR3 consists of 15 residues. The ends lost 4 bases at V and 2 bases at J; junction bases unmatched: 2. The part of the CDR3 DNA that was read is TGTGCCAGCAGTCGGACAGGGGGCATTCAAAACACCTTGTAC. Amino acid sequence: CASSRTGGIQNTLY. The entire CDR3 is CASSRTGGIQNTLYF.

About this clone itself: The gene symbols are mouse symbols. The observed sequence ends 1 residue before the CDR3 terminus, with the missing tail filled in from the germline J gene. The chain couples TRBV26 to TRBJ1-5; no firm D call. The CDR3 contains 13 residues. Trimming pared 2 bases from V and 5 bases from J, leaving 7 bases between. Germline-derived CDR1 and CDR2 are KGHPV and FQNQEV (reference sequence). This CDR3 reads CASSLHQDQAPLF. Incomplete CDR3 DNA: TGTGCCAGCAGTCTGCACCAGGACCAGGCTCCGCTT.

As concerns this clone: Gene names and germline match the mouse. Coverage ceases 1 residue before the CDR3 finishes, and the germline J gene fills in the end. V is TRBV15 and J is TRBJ2-2, with TRBD1 as a possible D gene (7 bases). Trimming pared 1 base from V and 4 bases from J, leaving 10 bases between. CDR1 is SGHND and CDR2 is FRSKSL in the germline V gene. The CDR3 length is 15 residues. Partial CDR3 DNA: TGTGCCAGCAGTTTAGAGGGGGCGAGCACCGGGCAGCTCTAC. Protein: CASSLEGASTGQLY. The entire CDR3 sequence reads CASSLEGASTGQLYF.

This clone came up a few times. Genes here carry mouse names. The read terminates 1 residue before the CDR3 end, so the remaining end is supplied by the germline J gene. J is TRBJ1-3 and V is TRBV23. The CDR3 totals 15 residues. Germline V gene sequence: CDR1 KGHTA, CDR2 FQNQQP. The CDR3 DNA, read in part, is TGCTCCAGCAGTCAATCCGGGTATTCTGGAAATACGCTCTAT. Residues: CSSSQSGYSGNTLY. In full, the CDR3 is CSSSQSGYSGNTLYF.

This clone was picked up a small number of times. Gene and germline names: mouse. Coverage ceases 1 residue before the CDR3 finishes, and the germline J gene fills in the end. The chain couples TRBV26 to TRBJ1-4; a weak D match, TRBD1 (6 bases). V lost 3 bases to trimming and J lost 4 bases, with 9 bases between them. CDR1 KGHPV and CDR2 FQNQEV come from the germline V gene (reference sequence). CDR3 length: 14 residues. The CDR3 reads CASSLQGGNERLFF. The part of the CDR3 DNA that was read is TGTGCCAGCAGTCTACAGGGAGGCAACGAAAGATTATTT.

This clone was picked up a small number of times. Each gene name is a mouse one. The read ends 1 residue shy of where the CDR3 ends; the end is completed using the germline J gene. The chain couples TRBV26 to TRBJ2-7; 10 bases are a match to TRBD2. The V and J ends lost 3 bases and 2 bases, in that order; junction bases with no gene match: 4. This CDR3 region has 15 residues. The V gene's germline CDR1 is KGHPV and CDR2 FQNQEV (reference sequence). The CDR3 loop reads CASSLGGTGAYEQYF. The part of the CDR3 DNA that was read is TGTGCCAGCAGTCTCGGAGGGACTGGGGCCTATGAACAGTAC.

A word on this clone: Gene names are the mouse ones. With the read ending 1 residue before the CDR3 end, the germline J gene is used to fill in that end. The chain carries TRBV13-2 and TRBJ2-5; D might be TRBD2 (6 bases). This CDR3 is built from 13 residues. Germline V gene sequence: CDR1 NNHNN, CDR2 SYGAGS (reference sequence). V was shortened by 6 bases and J by 2 bases, with 10 bases between the two germline ends. The CDR3 DNA, read in part, is TGTGCCAGCGCCGGGGGGATCCAAGACACCCAGTAC. It is translated as CASAGGIQDTQY. The whole CDR3 protein reads CASAGGIQDTQYF.

As to this clone: Gene names follow the mouse nomenclature. The read terminates 1 residue before the CDR3 end, so the remaining end is supplied by the germline J gene. Other DNA sequences in the same sample also yield this CDR3. The rearrangement links TRBV23 to TRBJ2-5; the table gives TRBD1 as D, unverified against the DNA. The CDR3 totals 14 residues. Germline loops: CDR1 KGHTA, CDR2 FQNQQP. The CDR3 DNA, read in part, is TGCTCCAGCAGTCCTCGACAGAACCAAGACACCCAGTAC. Translating it yields CSSSPRQNQDTQY. The whole CDR3 protein is CSSSPRQNQDTQYF.

In regard to this clone: Mouse gene names and germline throughout. The CDR3 is cut off 1 residue early in the read; its end comes from the germline J gene. The genes are TRBV26 and TRBJ2-3, with TRBD2 identical over 7 bases. Germline V gene lookup returns CDR1 KGHPV and CDR2 FQNQEV (reference sequence). CDR3 length equals 14 residues. V dropped 4 bases and J dropped 0; count of bases not matched to a gene: 1. The CDR3 loop reads CASSQTGSAETLYF. The CDR3 DNA, read in part, is TGTGCCAGCAGTCAGACTGGGAGTGCAGAAACGCTGTAT.

As for this clone: Gene and germline names: mouse. The CDR3 goes on 1 residue after the read ends, and that part is filled in from the germline J gene. The chain uses TRBV14 and TRBJ2-7, with TRBD1 matching over 10 bases. V dropped 3 bases and J dropped 7; count of bases not matched to a gene: 4. The CDR3 contains 13 residues. Germline CDR1 SGHDT, CDR2 FRDEAV. Incomplete CDR3 DNA: TGTGCCAGCAGTTCGGACAGGGGGGGGGAACAGTAC. Translating gives CASSSDRGGEQY. The complete CDR3 protein is CASSSDRGGEQYF.

Comment on this clone: The listed genes are named as in mouse. The CDR3 goes on 1 residue after the read ends, and that part is filled in from the germline J gene. The rearrangement joins TRBV1 to TRBJ1-1; no clear D gene. The CDR3 extends over 11 amino acids. Germline V gene lookup returns CDR1 NSQYPW and CDR2 LRSPGD (reference sequence). Trimming took 4 bases from V and 3 from J, leaving 3 bases between them. CDR3 sequence: CTCSVDTEVFF. CDR3 bases read: TGCACCTGCAGTGTGGACACAGAAGTCTTC.

This clone has just one count. Germline and genes here are mouse. Read coverage stops 1 residue before the CDR3 terminus; the germline J gene supplies the remainder. The genes are TRBV16 and TRBJ1-6; D is undetermined. TRBJ1-6 belongs to the ORF category, with a function that is uncertain. Per the germline V gene, CDR1 is SGHSA and CDR2 is FRNQAP. The CDR3 contains 13 residues. The V end was cut by 0 bases, the J end by 6 bases, with 3 bases between. The covered CDR3 bases are TGTGCAAGCAGCTTAGATCTTAATTCGCCCCTCTAC. Its translation is CASSLDLNSPLY. In full, the CDR3 reads CASSLDLNSPLYF.

In its sample, this clone is medium-sized. Gene names refer to mouse genes. The CDR3 extends 1 residue past the end of the read, so its final part is completed from the germline J gene. The genes are TRBV16 and TRBJ1-5; D gene ambiguous. Germline loops: CDR1 SGHSA, CDR2 FRNQAP. CDR3 size: 13 residues. V was pared by 4 bases and J by 0 bases, with 4 bases between. The CDR3 loop reads CASSSDNNQAPLF. CDR3 DNA, as far as it was read: TGTGCAAGCAGCTCAGATAACAACCAGGCTCCGCTT.

This clone was found a few times. The gene names given are mouse names. CDR3 DNA, as far as it was read: TGCTCCAGCAGTCCACAAAACAACCAGGCTCCGCTT. This codes for CSSSPQNNQAPL. The CDR3 as a whole reads CSSSPQNNQAPLF. The V and J genes are TRBV23 and TRBJ1-5; no DNA check was done on the table's D call, TRBD1. The CDR3 end falls 1 residue outside the read, so it is completed with the germline J gene. The germline gives CDR1 KGHTA, CDR2 FQNQQP. This CDR3 is 13 amino acids long.

Of note for this clone: Here the gene names and germline are mouse. The read ends 1 residue before the CDR3 terminus; that terminus is restored from the germline J gene. This chain connects TRBV26 to TRBJ1-4; D is ambiguous. The germline CDR1 and CDR2 sequences are KGHPV and FQNQEV (reference sequence). The V and J ends lost 0 bases and 8 bases respectively, with 4 bases between them. This CDR3 comprises 12 residues. The sequenced part of the CDR3 DNA is TGTGCCAGCAGTCTGTCCGGGGAAAGATTATTT. Translation gives CASSLSGERLF. The whole CDR3 protein is CASSLSGERLFF.

This clone was seen more than once but under ten times. Gene names follow the mouse nomenclature. Sequencing ends 1 residue short of the CDR3 end; the germline J gene provides the rest. The genes are TRBV26 and TRBJ1-1; no clear D. CDR1 is KGHPV, CDR2 FQNQEV, per germline (reference sequence). Trimming left V 1 base short and J 0 bases short, with 6 bases between. CDR3 length: 14 residues. This CDR3 is CASSLYQANTEVFF. The CDR3 DNA, read in part, is TGTGCCAGCAGTCTGTACCAAGCAAACACAGAAGTCTTC.

With regard to this clone: The genes are named according to mouse. The read stops 1 residue short of the end of the CDR3; the missing end is completed from the germline J gene. The chain employs TRBV19 and TRBJ2-1; 11 nucleotides match TRBD2. V lost 4 bases and J lost 0; bases outside the gene matches: 3. The CDR3 extends over 16 amino acids. Germline CDR1 FNHDT, CDR2 SITEND (reference sequence). CDR3 bases read: TGTGCCAGCAGTCCGACTGGGGGGGATAACTATGCTGAGCAGTTC. Protein: CASSPTGGDNYAEQF. The whole CDR3 region reads CASSPTGGDNYAEQFF.

A note on this clone: The germline and genes are mouse ones. Incomplete CDR3 DNA: TGTGGTGCCCGGGACTGGGGGCGATCTGAGCAGTTC. This codes for CGARDWGRSEQF. The entire CDR3 reads CGARDWGRSEQFF. The V gene is TRBV20, the J gene TRBJ2-1; TRBD2 aligns across 11 bases. The read gets to within 1 residue of the CDR3 end, and the germline J gene fills in the rest. V shed 6 bases, J shed 8 bases, and the junction held 6 bases outside the gene matches. CDR1 and CDR2 (germline): GFQATS, STVNSAI. The length of the CDR3 is 13 residues.

On this clone: Gene names are the mouse ones. Read coverage stops 1 residue before the CDR3 terminus; the germline J gene supplies the remainder. The rearrangement links TRBV26 to TRBJ1-1; 7 bases agree with TRBD1. Trimming took 7 bases from V and 1 from J; bases not matched to a gene: 9. This CDR3 has 15 amino acids. Germline CDR1 reads KGHPV; CDR2 reads FQNQEV (reference sequence). CDR3 bases read: TGTGCCAGCACCCCTCTCCGGGACAGAAACACAGAAGTCTTC. It encodes CASTPLRDRNTEVF. The full-length CDR3 reads as CASTPLRDRNTEVFF.

This clone was picked up a small number of times. Here the gene names and germline are mouse. The CDR3 goes on 1 residue after the read ends, and that part is filled in from the germline J gene. This rearrangement joins TRBV26 to TRBJ1-2; D gene unclear. The V end was cut by 3 bases, the J end by 3 bases, with 8 bases between. Germline-derived CDR1 and CDR2 are KGHPV and FQNQEV (reference sequence). This CDR3 is 13 amino acids long. CDR3 protein: CASSLAGYSDYTF. The CDR3 DNA, read in part, is TGTGCCAGCAGTCTTGCCGGATACTCCGACTACACC.

With respect to this clone: Gene names denote mouse genes. The read terminates 1 residue before the CDR3 end, so the remaining end is supplied by the germline J gene. The chain is built from TRBV26 and TRBJ1-4; D unresolved. The germline gives CDR1 KGHPV, CDR2 FQNQEV (reference sequence). The CDR3 extends over 13 amino acids. Deletions cut 4 bases from V and 0 bases from J, with 3 bases between. The chain's CDR3 is CASSPVSNERLFF. CDR3 DNA, as far as it was read: TGTGCCAGCAGTCCAGTTTCCAACGAAAGATTATTT.